This is a list of T cell receptor beta chains from one sample in a study of regulatory T cells in long-lasting Graves disease. TCRdb passed the multiplex PCR reads through MiXCR, listing each CDR3 protein once. The sample shows approximately 470,000 distinct CDR3 sequences, around 15% of them seen only once. The sample was also reused in another study, on T cells in Graves' hyperthyroidism and ophthalmopathy.

The sample was peripheral blood mononuclear cells (PBMCs), taken at new diagnosis, from a patient treated with antithyroid drugs. These receptors all stem from a man aged 40-49 years with Graves disease. Each CDR3 is given with its conserved first and last residue. D genes are given only for firm matches. Clone size is not always given. Where it is, it says once, few, many or a class for expanded clones.

j_call: TRBJ1-1; v_call: TRBV10-3; cdr3_length: 15; d_call: NA; clone_size: NA; cdr3_nt: TGTGCCATCAGTGAAGGGGACGGCATGAACACTGAAGCTTTCTTT; cdr3_aa: CAISEGDGMNTEAFF
j_call: TRBJ1-1; v_call: TRBV19; cdr3_length: 14; d_call: NA; clone_size: NA; cdr3_nt: TGTGCCAGTAGCACCTCAGGGGCACTCACTGAAGCTTTCTTT; cdr3_aa: CASSTSGALTEAFF
j_call: TRBJ2-7; v_call: TRBV20-1; cdr3_length: 11; d_call: NA; clone_size: many; cdr3_nt: TGCAGCCTTGGGGGGATCTACGAGCAGTACTTC; cdr3_aa: CSLGGIYEQYF
j_call: TRBJ1-5; v_call: TRBV6-2/TRBV6-3; cdr3_length: 14; d_call: NA; clone_size: few; cdr3_nt: TGTGCCAGCAGCCGCCGGGACACCAATCAGCCCCAGCATTTT; cdr3_aa: CASSRRDTNQPQHF
j_call: TRBJ2-3; v_call: TRBV11-2; cdr3_length: 16; d_call: NA; clone_size: many; cdr3_nt: TGTGCCAGCAGCTTAGATGTGGGAGTCGGAACAGATACGCAGTATTTT; cdr3_aa: CASSLDVGVGTDTQYF
j_call: TRBJ1-6; v_call: TRBV2; cdr3_length: 15; d_call: NA; clone_size: few; cdr3_nt: TGTGCCAGCAGTGGAAGTGTTGCGTTTCAGTCACCCCTCCACTTT; cdr3_aa: CASSGSVAFQSPLHF
j_call: TRBJ2-7; v_call: TRBV7-9; cdr3_length: 16; d_call: TRBD2; clone_size: few; cdr3_nt: TGTGCCAGCAGCCCCCGGGATAGCGGGAGTCGGTACGAGCAGTACTTC; cdr3_aa: CASSPRDSGSRYEQYF
j_call: TRBJ2-5; v_call: TRBV30; cdr3_length: 16; d_call: NA; clone_size: many; cdr3_nt: TGTGCCTGGAGTTCCGAGGGGGGGCGATTTCAAGAGACCCAGTACTTC; cdr3_aa: CAWSSEGGRFQETQYF
j_call: TRBJ2-7; v_call: TRBV13; cdr3_length: 16; d_call: TRBD2; clone_size: NA; cdr3_nt: TGTGCCAGCAGCGCCACCCCTGGACTAGCCCCCTACGAGCAGTACTTC; cdr3_aa: CASSATPGLAPYEQYF
j_call: TRBJ2-6; v_call: TRBV6-5; cdr3_length: 18; d_call: TRBD1; clone_size: many; cdr3_nt: TGTGCCAGCACCTACTCTCCGGGACAGGGATCTGGGGCCAACGTCCTGACTTTC; cdr3_aa: CASTYSPGQGSGANVLTF
j_call: TRBJ1-5; v_call: TRBV2; cdr3_length: 15; d_call: NA; clone_size: many; cdr3_nt: TGTGCCAGCAAGTTGGGACGGGGTAGCAATCAGCCCCAGCATTTT; cdr3_aa: CASKLGRGSNQPQHF
j_call: TRBJ2-7; v_call: TRBV7-9; cdr3_length: 13; d_call: TRBD1; clone_size: NA; cdr3_nt: TGTGCCAGCAGCTCGGGACAGCGTGACGAGCAGTACTTC; cdr3_aa: CASSSGQRDEQYF
j_call: TRBJ2-3; v_call: TRBV7-8; cdr3_length: 18; d_call: TRBD2; clone_size: many; cdr3_nt: TGTGCCAGCAGCTTAGTTTCTTGGCGGGAGGGCAACACAGATACGCAGTATTTT; cdr3_aa: CASSLVSWREGNTDTQYF
j_call: TRBJ1-1; v_call: TRBV5-4; cdr3_length: 15; d_call: NA; clone_size: few; cdr3_nt: TGTGCCAGCAGCTTGGCCGGAAGATTGCGCACTGAAGCTTTCTTT; cdr3_aa: CASSLAGRLRTEAFF
j_call: TRBJ1-4; v_call: TRBV5-1; cdr3_length: 14; d_call: NA; clone_size: many; cdr3_nt: TGCGCCAGCAGCGTTAACCCAGGGGAGGAAAAACTGTTTTTT; cdr3_aa: CASSVNPGEEKLFF
j_call: TRBJ1-5; v_call: TRBV6-1; cdr3_length: 13; d_call: TRBD1; clone_size: NA; cdr3_nt: TGTGCCAGCAGAGGACAGGAGAATCAGCCCCAGCATTTT; cdr3_aa: CASRGQENQPQHF
j_call: TRBJ1-1; v_call: TRBV28; cdr3_length: 14; d_call: NA; clone_size: many; cdr3_nt: TGTGCCAGCAGTTTAGAGGGCCGCCGGTTTGGGGCTTTCTTT; cdr3_aa: CASSLEGRRFGAFF
j_call: TRBJ1-4; v_call: TRBV12-3/TRBV12-4; cdr3_length: 15; d_call: TRBD1; clone_size: NA; cdr3_nt: TGTGCCAGCAGTCCCGGGGACAGCAGGGGTGAAAAACTGTTTTTT; cdr3_aa: CASSPGDSRGEKLFF
j_call: TRBJ2-3; v_call: TRBV2; cdr3_length: 15; d_call: TRBD1; clone_size: many; cdr3_nt: TGTGCCAGCCCAGAGAAGGGGGCGCGCACAGATACGCAGTATTTT; cdr3_aa: CASPEKGARTDTQYF
j_call: TRBJ2-3; v_call: TRBV20-1; cdr3_length: 11; d_call: NA; clone_size: few; cdr3_nt: TGCAGTGCTAGAGTTCAAGATACGCAGTATTTT; cdr3_aa: CSARVQDTQYF
j_call: TRBJ1-5; v_call: TRBV3-1; cdr3_length: 15; d_call: TRBD1; clone_size: many; cdr3_nt: TGTGCCAGCAGCCAAGGACAGGGCGGCAATCAGCCCCAGCATTTT; cdr3_aa: CASSQGQGGNQPQHF
j_call: TRBJ2-1; v_call: TRBV6-2/TRBV6-3; cdr3_length: 17; d_call: TRBD2; clone_size: NA; cdr3_nt: TGTGCCAGCAGTTACGCCCACGGGACTAGCGGGAGCAATGAGCAGTTCTTC; cdr3_aa: CASSYAHGTSGSNEQFF
j_call: TRBJ1-4; v_call: TRBV15; cdr3_length: 12; d_call: NA; clone_size: NA; cdr3_nt: TGTGCCACCCGGCGGTCTAATGAAAAACTGTTTTTT; cdr3_aa: CATRRSNEKLFF
j_call: TRBJ1-2; v_call: TRBV18; cdr3_length: 20; d_call: TRBD1; clone_size: NA; cdr3_nt: TGTGCCAGCTCACCGAAACTGACCGAGTCCGTGGGCAGGGGGCGAGACGGCTACACCTTC; cdr3_aa: CASSPKLTESVGRGRDGYTF
j_call: TRBJ1-2; v_call: TRBV9; cdr3_length: 14; d_call: NA; clone_size: many; cdr3_nt: TGTGCCAGCAGCCCAAGGGCGGACTCAGGTGGCTACACCTTC; cdr3_aa: CASSPRADSGGYTF
j_call: TRBJ2-3; v_call: TRBV6-2/TRBV6-3; cdr3_length: 15; d_call: NA; clone_size: many; cdr3_nt: TGTGCCAGCAGTTACGAGTCTAGCGCCACAGATACGCAGTATTTT; cdr3_aa: CASSYESSATDTQYF
j_call: TRBJ2-7; v_call: TRBV15; cdr3_length: 14; d_call: NA; clone_size: few; cdr3_nt: TGTGCCACCAGCAGACAGACGGGGTCGTACGAGCAGTACTTC; cdr3_aa: CATSRQTGSYEQYF